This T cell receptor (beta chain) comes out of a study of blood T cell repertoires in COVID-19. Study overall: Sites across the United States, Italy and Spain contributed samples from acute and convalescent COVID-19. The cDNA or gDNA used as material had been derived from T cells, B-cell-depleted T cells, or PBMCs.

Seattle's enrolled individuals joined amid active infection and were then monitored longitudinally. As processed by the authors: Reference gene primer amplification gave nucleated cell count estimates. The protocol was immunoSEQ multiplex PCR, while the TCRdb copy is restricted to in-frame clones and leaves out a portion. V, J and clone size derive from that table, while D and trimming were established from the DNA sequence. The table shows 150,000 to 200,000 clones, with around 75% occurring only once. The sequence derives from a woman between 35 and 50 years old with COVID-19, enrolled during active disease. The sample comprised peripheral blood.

CDR3 DNA: TGCGCCAGCTCGACAGGGCTAGACGAGCAGTACTTC. Its protein is CASSTGLDEQYF. The V call is TRBV4-1, the J call TRBJ2-7, with 7 bases matching TRBD1. This CDR3 has 12 amino acids. Germline CDR1 and CDR2: MGHRA and YSYEKL. Trimming cost V 8 bases and J 5 bases; bases outside gene matches: 6.